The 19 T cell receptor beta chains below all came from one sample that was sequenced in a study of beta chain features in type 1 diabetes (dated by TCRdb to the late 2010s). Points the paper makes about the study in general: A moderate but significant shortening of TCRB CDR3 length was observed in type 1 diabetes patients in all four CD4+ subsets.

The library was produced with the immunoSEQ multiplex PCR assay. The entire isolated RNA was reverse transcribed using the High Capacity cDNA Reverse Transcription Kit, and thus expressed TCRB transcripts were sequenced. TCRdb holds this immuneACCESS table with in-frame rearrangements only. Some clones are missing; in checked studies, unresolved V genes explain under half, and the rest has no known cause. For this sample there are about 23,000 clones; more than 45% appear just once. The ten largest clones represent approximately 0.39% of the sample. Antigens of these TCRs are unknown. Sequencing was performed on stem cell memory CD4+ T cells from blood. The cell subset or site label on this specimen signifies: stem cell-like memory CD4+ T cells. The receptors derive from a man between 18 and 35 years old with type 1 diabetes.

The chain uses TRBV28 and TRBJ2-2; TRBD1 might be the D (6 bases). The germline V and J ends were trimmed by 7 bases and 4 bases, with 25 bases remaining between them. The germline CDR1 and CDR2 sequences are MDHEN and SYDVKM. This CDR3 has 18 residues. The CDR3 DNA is TGTGCCAGCACCCTCGACAGGATCGGGAAGAGGAGCACCGGGGAGCTGTTTTTT. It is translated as CASTLDRIGKRSTGELFF.

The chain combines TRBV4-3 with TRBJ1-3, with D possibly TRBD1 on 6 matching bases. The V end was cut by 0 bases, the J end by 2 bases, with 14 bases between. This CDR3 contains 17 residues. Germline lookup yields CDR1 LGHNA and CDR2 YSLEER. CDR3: CASSQDMTGLTGNTIYF. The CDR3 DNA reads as TGCGCCAGCAGCCAAGATATGACAGGTCTAACTGGAAACACCATATATTTT.

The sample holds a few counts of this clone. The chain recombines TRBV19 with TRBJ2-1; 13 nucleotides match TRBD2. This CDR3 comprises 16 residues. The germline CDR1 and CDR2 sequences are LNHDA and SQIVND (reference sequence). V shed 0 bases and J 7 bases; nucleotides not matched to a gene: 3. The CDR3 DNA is TGTGCCAGTAGTATAGATACGACTAGCGGGAGGAATGAGCAGTTCTTC. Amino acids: CASSIDTTSGRNEQFF.

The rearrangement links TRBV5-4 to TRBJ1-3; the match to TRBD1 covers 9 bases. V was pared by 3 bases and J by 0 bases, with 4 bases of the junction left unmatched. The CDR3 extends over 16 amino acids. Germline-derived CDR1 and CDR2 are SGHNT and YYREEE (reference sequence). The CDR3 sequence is CASSSETGGSGNTIYF. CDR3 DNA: TGTGCCAGCAGCTCGGAGACAGGGGGCTCTGGAAACACCATATATTTT.

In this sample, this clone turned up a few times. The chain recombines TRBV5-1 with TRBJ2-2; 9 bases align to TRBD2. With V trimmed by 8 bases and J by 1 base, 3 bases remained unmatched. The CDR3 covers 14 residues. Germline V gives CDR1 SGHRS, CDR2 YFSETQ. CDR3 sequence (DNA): TGCGCCAGTGATAGCGGGAGGAACACCGGGGAGCTGTTTTTT. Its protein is CASDSGRNTGELFF.

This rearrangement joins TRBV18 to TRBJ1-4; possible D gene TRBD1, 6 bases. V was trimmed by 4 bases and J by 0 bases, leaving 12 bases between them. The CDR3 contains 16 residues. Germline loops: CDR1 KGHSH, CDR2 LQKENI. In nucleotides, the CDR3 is TGTGCCAGCTCACTAGGACAGATTGCAACTAATGAAAAACTGTTTTTT. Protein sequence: CASSLGQIATNEKLFF.

CDR3 loop: CASSRGSGGPRGTYEQYF. The CDR3 DNA reads as TGTGCCAGCAGCCGCGGCTCAGGGGGCCCTCGTGGAACCTACGAGCAGTACTTC. The chain uses TRBV7-2 and TRBJ2-7, with TRBD1 matching 8 bases. J lost 2 bases, V lost 5 bases, and 17 bases had no gene match. The CDR3 has 18 amino acids. Germline CDR1 reads SGHTA; CDR2 reads FQGNSA.

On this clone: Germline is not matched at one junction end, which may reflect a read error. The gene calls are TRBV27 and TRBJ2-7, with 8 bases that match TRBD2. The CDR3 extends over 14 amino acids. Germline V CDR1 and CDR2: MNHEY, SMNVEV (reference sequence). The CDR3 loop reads CTSSLNHIAGKQYF. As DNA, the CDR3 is TGTACCAGCAGTTTAAACCACATAGCGGGGAAGCAGTACTTC.

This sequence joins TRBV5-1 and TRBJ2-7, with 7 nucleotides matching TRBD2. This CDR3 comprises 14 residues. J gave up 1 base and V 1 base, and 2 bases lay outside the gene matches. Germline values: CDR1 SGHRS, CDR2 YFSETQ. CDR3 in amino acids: CASSLRGVSYEQYF. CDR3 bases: TGCGCCAGCAGCTTGCGGGGGGTTTCCTACGAGCAGTACTTC.

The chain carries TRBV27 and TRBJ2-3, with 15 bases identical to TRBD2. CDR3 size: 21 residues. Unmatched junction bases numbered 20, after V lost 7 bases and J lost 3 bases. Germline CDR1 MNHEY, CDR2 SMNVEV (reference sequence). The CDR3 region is CASTDIRGLAGGTTRTDTQYF. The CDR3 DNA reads TGTGCCAGCACCGACATTCGAGGACTAGCGGGGGGGACGACACGAACAGATACGCAGTATTTT.

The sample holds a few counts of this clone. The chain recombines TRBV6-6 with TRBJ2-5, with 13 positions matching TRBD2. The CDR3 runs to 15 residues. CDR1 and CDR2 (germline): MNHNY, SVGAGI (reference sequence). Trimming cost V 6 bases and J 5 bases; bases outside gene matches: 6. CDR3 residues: CASSDGLAGAETQYF. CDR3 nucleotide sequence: TGTGCCAGCAGCGACGGACTAGCGGGAGCGGAGACCCAGTACTTC.

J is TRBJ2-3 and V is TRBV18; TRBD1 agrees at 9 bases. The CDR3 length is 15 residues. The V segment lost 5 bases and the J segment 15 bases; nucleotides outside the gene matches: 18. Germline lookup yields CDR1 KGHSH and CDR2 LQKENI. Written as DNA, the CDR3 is TGTGCCAGCTCAGCGAACCGGGACAGGGTTTCCCATCTATATTTT. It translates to CASSANRDRVSHLYF.

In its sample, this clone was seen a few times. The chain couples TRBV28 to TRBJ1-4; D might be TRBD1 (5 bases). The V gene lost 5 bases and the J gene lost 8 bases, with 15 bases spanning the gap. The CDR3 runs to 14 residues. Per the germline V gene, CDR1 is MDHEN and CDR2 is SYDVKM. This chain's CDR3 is CASSRPDGAEKLFF. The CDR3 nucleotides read TGTGCCAGCAGTCGCCCAGATGGGGCGGAAAAACTGTTTTTT.

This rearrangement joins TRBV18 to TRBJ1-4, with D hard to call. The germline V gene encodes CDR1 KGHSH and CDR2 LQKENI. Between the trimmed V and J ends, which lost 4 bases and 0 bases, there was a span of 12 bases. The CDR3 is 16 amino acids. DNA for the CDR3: TGTGCCAGCTCACTGAACCGAGGTACAACTAATGAAAAACTGTTTTTT. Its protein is CASSLNRGTTNEKLFF.

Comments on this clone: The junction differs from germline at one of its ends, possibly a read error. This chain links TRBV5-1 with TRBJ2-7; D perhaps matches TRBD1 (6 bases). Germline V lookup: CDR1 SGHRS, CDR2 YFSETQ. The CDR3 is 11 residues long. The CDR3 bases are TGTGCCAGCAGTCGGACAGAGGAGCAGTACTTC. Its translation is CASSRTEEQYF.

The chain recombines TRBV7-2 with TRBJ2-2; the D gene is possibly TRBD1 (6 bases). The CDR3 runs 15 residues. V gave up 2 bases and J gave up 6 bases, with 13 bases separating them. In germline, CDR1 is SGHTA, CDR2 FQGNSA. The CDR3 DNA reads TGTGCCAGCAGCTTAAATACAGGGAAGGCCGGGGAGCTGTTTTTT. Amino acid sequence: CASSLNTGKAGELFF.

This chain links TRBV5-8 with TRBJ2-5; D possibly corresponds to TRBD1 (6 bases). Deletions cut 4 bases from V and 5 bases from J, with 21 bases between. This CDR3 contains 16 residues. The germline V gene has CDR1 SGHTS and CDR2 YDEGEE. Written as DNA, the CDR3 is TGTGCCAGCAGCGGCCCTTGGGCAGGGGCGGATGAGACCCAGTACTTC. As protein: CASSGPWAGADETQYF.

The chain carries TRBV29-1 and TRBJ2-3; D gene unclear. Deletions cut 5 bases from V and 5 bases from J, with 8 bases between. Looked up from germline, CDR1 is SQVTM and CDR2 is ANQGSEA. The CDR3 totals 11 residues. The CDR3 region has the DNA TGCAGCGTTTCATTCGGAGATACGCAGTATTTT. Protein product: CSVSFGDTQYF.

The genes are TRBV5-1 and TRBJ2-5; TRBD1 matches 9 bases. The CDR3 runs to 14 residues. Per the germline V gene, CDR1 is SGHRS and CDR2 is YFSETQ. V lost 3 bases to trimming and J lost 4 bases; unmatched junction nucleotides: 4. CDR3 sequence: CASSSGQGLETQYF. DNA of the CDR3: TGCGCCAGCAGCTCAGGACAGGGGCTAGAGACCCAGTACTTC.